The T cell receptor beta chain under discussion was sequenced for a study of shared clonotypes between healthy human individuals. General study results and limits: Donors were few, which limited the genetic and exposure-history diversity represented. Non-shared clonotypes had lower generation probabilities than clonotypes shared by all four sorted-subset donors.

This CDR3 contains 11 residues. CDR1 is SQVTM, CDR2 ANQGSEA, per germline. Trimming at V came to 6 bases and at J to 4 bases, leaving 2 bases not matched to a gene. As concerns this clone: Its specificity is unknown.

Sequencing used immunoSEQ multiplex PCR; TCRdb keeps in-frame clones, though not all of them. The sample has roughly 1,100,000 clones, about 80% seen once. The sequencing sample was made of memory CD4+ T cells sorted from blood. Subset defined: CD45RA-negative fraction. The V call is TRBV29-1, the J call TRBJ2-5; 7 bases match TRBD2. The source of this sequence is a man younger than 30 in good health. CDR3: CSVWGGETQYF. The CDR3 coding sequence is TGCAGCGTCTGGGGGGGAGAGACCCAGTACTTC.